This record concerns one T cell receptor beta chain sequence. Its specificity is unknown. The iRepertoire nested amplicon-rescue multiplex PCR amplified TCR alpha and beta CDR3s from RNA. TCRdb re-derived calls from the multiplex PCR reads in MiXCR, one entry per CDR3 protein. The data show tens of thousands of distinct CDR3 sequences, with 20% to 25% seen just once and roughly 6.7% held by the top ten. The sample belongs to a study of glioma-infiltrating T cells. Findings and caveats of the study: Only very few CDR3 sequences appeared in both tissue and blood.

V lost 7 bases to trimming and J lost 9 bases; unmatched junction nucleotides: 26. CDR1 DFQATT and CDR2 SNEGSKA come from the germline V gene (reference sequence). This CDR3 is 18 amino acids long. The chain recombines TRBV20-1 with TRBJ2-1; TRBD2 agrees at 8 bases. This TCR came from a human donor with low-grade glioma or glioblastoma, undergoing nonglioma brain surgery, or in good health (not recorded which). Sample: glioma tissue, nonneoplastic brain tissue, or PBMCs (not recorded which). The CDR3 is CSVRNTAGTRMNHSEQFF. CDR3 DNA sequence: TGCAGTGTTAGGAATACCGCCGGGACTAGGATGAACCACAGTGAGCAGTTCTTC.